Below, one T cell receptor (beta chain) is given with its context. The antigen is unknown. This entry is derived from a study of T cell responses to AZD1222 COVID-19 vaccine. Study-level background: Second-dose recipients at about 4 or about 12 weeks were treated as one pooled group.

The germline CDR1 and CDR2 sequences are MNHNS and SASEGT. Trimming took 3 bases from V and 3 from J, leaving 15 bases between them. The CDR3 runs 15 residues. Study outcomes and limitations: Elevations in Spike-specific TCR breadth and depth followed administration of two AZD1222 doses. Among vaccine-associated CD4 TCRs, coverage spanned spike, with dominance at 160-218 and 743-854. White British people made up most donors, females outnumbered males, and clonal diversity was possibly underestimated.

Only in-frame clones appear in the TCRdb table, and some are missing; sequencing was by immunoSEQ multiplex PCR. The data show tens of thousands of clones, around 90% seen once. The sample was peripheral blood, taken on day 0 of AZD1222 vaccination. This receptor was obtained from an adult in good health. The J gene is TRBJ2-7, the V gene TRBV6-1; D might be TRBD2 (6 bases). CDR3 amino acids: CASSDTPSRDYEQYF. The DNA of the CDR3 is TGTGCCAGCAGTGACACCCCGTCGCGGGACTACGAGCAGTACTTC.